This entry lists 5 T cell receptor beta chains sequenced from one sample in a study of T-cell memory formation after mild COVID-19. In TCRdb, the 5' RACE reads were re-called with MiXCR into one record per CDR3 protein. The sample has about 470,000 distinct CDR3 sequences, about 18% seen once; the top ten hold about 12%. Sequenced sample: PBMCs or a T cell subset sorted from them (not recorded which). The receptors were sampled from an adult woman who had mild COVID-19 (a few samples of this study predate the infection). Cell type and time point are not known.

This clonotype was found a few times. The chain joins TRBV7-8 to TRBJ1-2, with a possible D match to TRBD1 (5 bases). The CDR3 contains 15 residues. Germline V gene lookup returns CDR1 SGHVS and CDR2 FQNEAQ. V lost 1 base and J lost 2, with 11 bases in between. Written as DNA, the CDR3 is TGTGCCAGCAGCTTAGGTCTCGCAGGGAACTATGGCTACACCTTC. This gives the protein CASSLGLAGNYGYTF.

J is TRBJ1-1 and V is TRBV29-1, with a weak D call TRBD1 (5 bases). The CDR3 is made up of 13 amino acids. Trimming took off 8 bases at V and 3 bases at J, with 16 bases between the two ends. The germline V gene has CDR1 SQVTM and CDR2 ANQGSEA. The CDR3 is CSWYPAGHTEAFF. The CDR3 DNA sequence: TGCAGCTGGTATCCGGCAGGGCACACTGAAGCTTTCTTT.

The chain couples TRBV20-1 to TRBJ2-7, with a possible D match to TRBD2 (6 bases). V was trimmed by 5 bases and J by 4 bases, leaving 21 bases between them. The CDR3 has 15 residues. CDR1 DFQATT and CDR2 SNEGSKA come from the germline V gene (reference sequence). The CDR3 reads CSALRGKTEPYEQYF. The CDR3 DNA reads as TGCAGTGCTTTGCGGGGAAAGACAGAGCCTTACGAGCAGTACTTC.

V usage is TRBV5-1 and J usage is TRBJ2-7, with D possibly being TRBD2 (6 bases). Germline V gives CDR1 SGHRS, CDR2 YFSETQ. V gave up 0 bases and J gave up 5 bases, with 18 bases separating them. CDR3 length: 16 amino acids. The CDR3 here is CASSLDLRDPPDEQYF. The CDR3 DNA reads as TGCGCCAGCAGCTTGGATTTGCGGGACCCCCCCGACGAGCAGTACTTC.

This clonotype came up a few times. The V and J genes are TRBV5-1 and TRBJ2-5; TRBD1 matches at 7 bases. The length of the CDR3 is 14 residues. Trimming cost V 4 bases and J 2 bases; bases outside gene matches: 5. Germline V gene lookup returns CDR1 SGHRS and CDR2 YFSETQ. CDR3 protein: CASSTGQTQETQYF. In nucleotides, the CDR3 is TGCGCCAGCAGCACGGGACAGACGCAAGAGACCCAGTACTTC.